The clone carrying this TCR beta chain was detected only a few times. The data belong to a study of T cell changes during pregnancy in multiple sclerosis. The protocol was immunoSEQ multiplex PCR, while the TCRdb copy is restricted to in-frame clones and leaves out a portion. This table has about 39,000 clones, roughly 84% appearing once. V dropped 7 bases and J dropped 7; count of bases not matched to a gene: 6. The germline V gene has CDR1 MNHNS and CDR2 SASEGT. This CDR3 spans 12 amino acids. The rearrangement links TRBV6-1 to TRBJ2-7, with 8 nucleotides matching TRBD1. This sample comprised CD8+ T cells from peripheral blood mononuclear cells, obtained in the first trimester of pregnancy. The sequence was obtained from a female donor with multiple sclerosis, enrolled in a pregnancy study. CDR3 sequence (DNA): TGTGCCAGCAAGACAGGGGTTAAGGAGCAGTACTTC. It yields the protein CASKTGVKEQYF.